These 30 T cell receptor beta chains share one sample of origin, sequenced in a study of shared clonotypes between healthy human individuals. Naive CD8 cells lacked CD45RO, underwent positive selection for CCR7 and left out terminally differentiated effector memory CD45RA+ cells. TCRdb's table, derived via immunoSEQ multiplex PCR, lists solely in-frame clones and lacks some. The table has about 820,000 clones, 85% to 95% seen once. Sequenced material: naive CD8+ T cells sorted from blood. These receptors were obtained from a man aged 30-40 years in good health.

The chain carries TRBV7-9 and TRBJ2-1; D is perhaps TRBD1 (5 bases). The V end was cut by 3 bases, the J end by 12 bases, with 12 bases between. The CDR3 totals 12 residues. CDR1 and CDR2 from the germline V gene are SEHNR and FQNEAQ (reference sequence). CDR3 loop: CASSLGSRGQFF. DNA of the CDR3: TGTGCCAGCAGCTTGGGGTCTAGGGGGCAGTTCTTC.

CDR3 sequence: CSVDPGLAGGPGGELFF. In DNA, the CDR3 is TGCAGCGTTGATCCGGGACTAGCGGGAGGGCCAGGCGGGGAGCTGTTTTTT. V and J are TRBV29-1 and TRBJ2-2; 16 nucleotides agree with TRBD2. The germline V gene encodes CDR1 SQVTM and CDR2 ANQGSEA. There are 17 residues in the CDR3. Trimming took 3 bases from V and 7 from J; bases not matched to a gene: 8.

The genes are TRBV7-9 and TRBJ2-2, with D tentatively TRBD2 (6 bases). V shed 4 bases and J shed 3 bases, with 9 bases lying between them. The CDR3 runs 14 residues. Germline values: CDR1 SEHNR, CDR2 FQNEAQ (reference sequence). CDR3: CASSSPGDTGELFF. For the CDR3, the DNA is TGTGCCAGCAGCTCCCCGGGGGACACCGGGGAGCTGTTTTTT.

V and J are TRBV9 and TRBJ2-2; 10 bases map to TRBD2. The junction had 4 bases not matched to a gene; V was cut back by 0 bases and J by 2 bases. This CDR3 contains 17 residues. CDR1 is SGDLS, CDR2 YYNGEE, per germline. The CDR3 bases are TGTGCCAGCAGCGTAGGGGCTAGCGGGGGAAACACCGGGGAGCTGTTTTTT. It encodes CASSVGASGGNTGELFF.

This chain joins TRBV13 and TRBJ2-1; 11 bases align to TRBD2. The CDR3 totals 18 residues. Losses at the gene ends were 3 bases for V and 3 bases for J; bases not matched to a gene: 10. CDR1 is PRHDT and CDR2 is FYEKMQ in the germline V gene (reference sequence). CDR3: CASSLWHETSGDYNEQFF. The CDR3 DNA sequence: TGTGCCAGCAGCTTGTGGCACGAGACTAGCGGGGACTACAATGAGCAGTTCTTC.

This chain uses TRBV7-8 with TRBJ1-2; no reliable D call. CDR1 is SGHVS and CDR2 is FQNEAQ in the germline V gene. The CDR3 covers 16 residues. The germline V and J ends were trimmed by 1 base and 4 bases, with 16 bases remaining between them. This CDR3 reads CASSLGPEFPFYGYTF. CDR3 DNA: TGTGCCAGCAGCTTAGGCCCAGAGTTCCCTTTCTATGGCTACACCTTC.

The rearrangement uses TRBV19 and TRBJ2-7; TRBD1 matches at 11 bases. The germline gives CDR1 LNHDA, CDR2 SQIVND (reference sequence). CDR3 length: 16 amino acids. V trimming: 5 bases; J trimming: 5 bases; junction bases outside the gene matches: 11. Written as DNA, the CDR3 is TGTGCCAGTAGTCTCACTGGACAGGGGGCGCGGAACGAGCAGTACTTC. Amino acids: CASSLTGQGARNEQYF.

The chain employs TRBV7-9 and TRBJ2-2, with TRBD1 matching 9 bases. CDR3 size: 18 residues. The germline gives CDR1 SEHNR, CDR2 FQNEAQ (reference sequence). The trim removed 2 bases at V and 3 bases at J, leaving 10 bases unmatched. The CDR3 sequence: CASSLSVSGQGYTGELFF. CDR3 bases: TGTGCCAGCAGCTTAAGTGTCTCGGGACAGGGTTACACCGGGGAGCTGTTTTTT.

The chain has TRBV20-1 and TRBJ2-7; D not resolved. With 3 bases removed from V and 2 bases from J, the gap between germline ends came to 5 bases. Germline-derived CDR1 and CDR2 are DFQATT and SNEGSKA (reference sequence). The CDR3 contains 11 residues. CDR3: CSASVPYEQYF. In nucleotides, the CDR3 is TGCAGTGCTAGCGTCCCCTACGAGCAGTACTTC.

This rearrangement joins TRBV6-5 to TRBJ2-6, with a possible D match to TRBD2 (5 bases). The CDR3 is 15 residues long. CDR1 and CDR2 from the germline V gene are MNHEY and SVGAGI. The germline V and J ends were trimmed by 6 bases and 0 bases, with 9 bases remaining between them. As DNA, the CDR3 is TGTGCCAGCAGCTCCCGGGACTCTGGGGCCAACGTCCTGACTTTC. Translation: CASSSRDSGANVLTF.

About this clone: Other DNA sequences in the sample encode the same CDR3. This rearrangement joins TRBV7-9 to TRBJ2-7, with 8 positions matching TRBD1. Germline V CDR1 and CDR2: SEHNR, FQNEAQ (reference sequence). CDR3 size: 14 residues. The V and J ends lost 4 bases and 3 bases, in that order; junction bases with no gene match: 5. In DNA form, the CDR3 reads TGTGCCAGCAGCTCCAGAGACAGGGGCTACGAGCAGTACTTC. The encoded protein is CASSSRDRGYEQYF.

This clone was observed once. This chain joins TRBV11-2 and TRBJ1-4, with D perhaps matching TRBD1 (6 bases). Between the trimmed V and J ends, which lost 3 bases and 7 bases, there was a span of 12 bases. The CDR3 contains 14 residues. CDR1 SGHAT and CDR2 FQNNGV come from the germline V gene. Here the CDR3 DNA reads TGTGCCAGCAGCTTTTTCAGGGGAAGTGAAAAACTGTTTTTT. Translated: CASSFFRGSEKLFF.

Details on this clone: The junction shows a germline mismatch at one end, possibly a read error. The genes are TRBV7-7 and TRBJ2-1; 13 nucleotides align to TRBD2. Germline CDR1 reads SSHAT; CDR2 reads FNYEAQ (reference sequence). CDR3 size: 17 residues. Here the CDR3 reads CASSPRTSGSVGNEQFF. In nucleotides, the CDR3 is TGTGCTAGCAGCCCGAGGACTAGCGGGAGTGTTGGCAATGAGCAGTTCTTC.

This sequence joins TRBV10-2 and TRBJ2-7; 11 bases match TRBD1. Per germline, CDR1 WSHSY and CDR2 SAAADI. V shed 6 bases, J shed 0 bases, and the junction held 4 bases outside the gene matches. The CDR3 has 15 amino acids. CDR3 in amino acids: CASSHGQGASYEQYF. The CDR3 DNA follows: TGCGCCAGCAGCCACGGACAGGGGGCCTCCTACGAGCAGTACTTC.

The V and J genes are TRBV7-9 and TRBJ2-7; TRBD1 matches at 9 bases. V gave up 1 base and J gave up 1 base; unmatched junction bases: 2. Germline V gene lookup returns CDR1 SEHNR and CDR2 FQNEAQ (reference sequence). The CDR3 has 15 residues. CDR3 sequence reads: CASSLDDRGSYEQYF. The CDR3, as DNA: TGTGCCAGCAGCTTAGATGACAGGGGGTCCTACGAGCAGTACTTC. The variable domain in full, with the rest retrieved from reference TRBV7-9 and TRBJ2-7, is DTGVSQNPRHKITKRGQNVTFRCDPISEHNRLYWYRQTLGQGPEFLTYFQNEAQLEKSRLLSDRFSAERPKGSFSTLEIQRTEQGDSAMYLCASSLDDRGSYEQYFGPGTRLTVT.

The chain employs TRBV27 and TRBJ2-3, with D perhaps TRBD2 (6 bases). Germline V gives CDR1 MNHEY, CDR2 SMNVEV (reference sequence). The CDR3 spans 16 residues. The V and J ends lost 2 bases and 4 bases respectively, with 16 bases between them. CDR3 sequence: CASSLLWQGGADTQYF. In DNA form, the CDR3 reads TGTGCCAGCAGTTTACTGTGGCAGGGAGGCGCAGATACGCAGTATTTT.

This chain links TRBV6-1 with TRBJ1-3, with TRBD1 identical over 11 bases. Germline lookup yields CDR1 MNHNS and CDR2 SASEGT. Losses at the gene ends were 4 bases for V and 2 bases for J; bases not matched to a gene: 1. This CDR3 spans 15 amino acids. CDR3 loop: CASSAGQGAGNTIYF. CDR3 bases: TGTGCCAGCAGTGCGGGACAGGGGGCTGGAAACACCATATATTTT.

This rearrangement joins TRBV11-2 to TRBJ2-1, with D possibly TRBD2 on 5 matching bases. Germline CDR1 SGHAT, CDR2 FQNNGV. The V gene lost 3 bases and the J gene lost 0 bases, with 18 bases spanning the gap. This CDR3 has 18 residues. The CDR3 DNA sequence: TGTGCCAGCAGCTTTGGCCAGGCGGGCGGGCCCTCCTACAATGAGCAGTTCTTC. This encodes CASSFGQAGGPSYNEQFF.

J is TRBJ2-7 and V is TRBV27, with a possible D match to TRBD1 (6 bases). Trimming cost V 6 bases and J 3 bases, with 21 bases left between them. This CDR3 spans 16 amino acids. The germline gives CDR1 MNHEY, CDR2 SMNVEV (reference sequence). CDR3 amino acids: CASSPSLGQIVYEQYF. The DNA for the CDR3 is TGTGCCAGCAGCCCCTCCCTCGGACAGATAGTCTACGAGCAGTACTTC.

The J gene is TRBJ2-1, the V gene TRBV2; the D gene is possibly TRBD2 (7 bases). The ends were cut back, 7 bases at V and 8 bases at J, with 24 bases in the middle. The length of the CDR3 is 16 residues. Germline-derived CDR1 and CDR2 are SNHLY and FYNNEI. The chain's CDR3 is CASKGPLGGRAHEQFF. In DNA, the CDR3 is TGTGCCAGCAAAGGCCCCCTAGGGGGGAGGGCCCATGAGCAGTTCTTC.

Comment on this clone: Within the sample, other DNA sequences also encode this same CDR3. The genes are TRBV7-9 and TRBJ2-5; TRBD1 is a possible D gene (6 bases). V lost 5 bases to trimming and J lost 4 bases, with 14 bases between them. Germline V gene data show CDR1 as SEHNR and CDR2 as FQNEAQ (reference sequence). The CDR3 covers 14 residues. CDR3 protein: CASSPKQGIETQYF. CDR3 nucleotide sequence: TGTGCCAGCAGCCCTAAACAGGGAATAGAGACCCAGTACTTC.

The chain carries TRBV7-9 and TRBJ2-7, with 11 positions matching TRBD2. Per the germline V gene, CDR1 is SEHNR and CDR2 is FQNEAQ (reference sequence). The CDR3 loop spans 14 amino acids. With 3 bases clipped from V and 3 bases from J, the junction kept 1 base outside the gene matches. CDR3 residues: CASSFTSGSYEQYF. The CDR3 DNA reads TGTGCCAGCAGCTTCACTAGCGGGAGCTACGAGCAGTACTTC.

V usage is TRBV6-1 and J usage is TRBJ2-3; 16 bases are a match to TRBD2. After removal of 0 bases from V and 4 bases from J, the junction contained 7 bases not matched to a gene. Germline-derived CDR1 and CDR2 are MNHNS and SASEGT. This CDR3 is 19 amino acids long. CDR3 in DNA: TGTGCCAGCAGTGAAGCGGGGGGACTAGCGGGAGGGCTCGCAGATACGCAGTATTTT. Encoded protein: CASSEAGGLAGGLADTQYF.

This rearrangement joins TRBV27 to TRBJ2-1, with TRBD2 matching 11 bases. Losses at the gene ends were 5 bases for V and 1 base for J; bases not matched to a gene: 7. Germline V gene lookup returns CDR1 MNHEY and CDR2 SMNVEV (reference sequence). The CDR3 spans 17 residues. This CDR3 is CASSPWTSGFSYNEQFF. The CDR3 DNA follows: TGTGCCAGCAGTCCCTGGACTAGCGGGTTTTCCTACAATGAGCAGTTCTTC.

To note about this clone: Other nucleotide sequences in the sample specify the same CDR3. The V gene is TRBV27, the J gene TRBJ2-7, with D tentatively TRBD1 (5 bases). V gave up 3 bases and J gave up 0 bases, with 12 bases separating them. Germline V gene data show CDR1 as MNHEY and CDR2 as SMNVEV (reference sequence). This CDR3 region has 15 residues. The CDR3 sequence: CASSLSPDSSYEQYF. The CDR3 DNA follows: TGTGCCAGCAGTTTGAGCCCTGACAGCTCCTACGAGCAGTACTTC.

J is TRBJ2-7 and V is TRBV5-5; D call uncertain. Germline assignment: CDR1 SGHKS and CDR2 YYEKEE (reference sequence). CDR3 length equals 15 residues. V lost 0 bases to trimming and J lost 3 bases, with 13 bases between them. The CDR3 DNA reads as TGTGCCAGCAGCTTGGCCCTCCGGGCCCACTACGAGCAGTACTTC. This codes for CASSLALRAHYEQYF.

This clone was detected once. CDR3 in DNA: TGTGCCAGCTCACCGGGCCGCTCCTACGAGCAGTACTTC. Translated, it gives CASSPGRSYEQYF. The chain employs TRBV18 and TRBJ2-7; no reliable D call. CDR1 is KGHSH, CDR2 LQKENI, per germline. Trimming removed 3 bases at V and 0 bases at J, with 6 bases between. This CDR3 region has 13 residues.

The chain has TRBV7-9 and TRBJ2-7, with TRBD2 matching 7 bases. This CDR3 has 15 amino acids. V shed 5 bases and J 0 bases; nucleotides not matched to a gene: 7. Germline V gene lookup returns CDR1 SEHNR and CDR2 FQNEAQ (reference sequence). CDR3 amino acids: CASSARDYFSYEQYF. CDR3 DNA sequence: TGTGCCAGCAGCGCCCGGGACTACTTCTCCTACGAGCAGTACTTC.

The chain links TRBV7-9 to TRBJ2-7, with D perhaps TRBD2 (6 bases). With 2 bases removed from V and 7 bases from J, the gap between germline ends came to 18 bases. Germline CDR1 SEHNR, CDR2 FQNEAQ (reference sequence). The CDR3 sequence is 15 residues long. CDR3: CASSLPGLSPLEQYF. In DNA, the CDR3 is TGTGCCAGCAGCTTACCGGGACTTTCCCCCTTGGAGCAGTACTTC.

The count of this clone is one. The rearrangement links TRBV11-2 to TRBJ1-1; D gene unclear. Per the germline V gene, CDR1 is SGHAT and CDR2 is FQNNGV. The CDR3 spans 14 residues. The V gene lost 2 bases and the J gene lost 5 bases, with 12 bases spanning the gap. CDR3 loop: CASSLWELRTEAFF. Written as DNA, the CDR3 is TGTGCCAGCAGCTTATGGGAATTACGGACTGAAGCTTTCTTT. Looking up the rest from reference TRBV11-2 and TRBJ1-1 gives the full variable domain: EAGVAQSPRYKIIEKRQSVAFWCNPISGHATLYWYQQILGQGPKLLIQFQNNGVVDDSQLPKDRFSAERLKGVDSTLKIQPAKLEDSAVYLCASSLWELRTEAFFGQGTRLTVV.